These 17 T cell receptor beta chains originate from one sample sequenced in a study of T cell changes during pregnancy in multiple sclerosis. TCRdb's copy holds only in-frame clones and misses some; the assay was immunoSEQ multiplex PCR. Among 50,000 to 70,000 clones listed, 91% were seen once. Sequenced here: peripheral blood, sampled after pregnancy. The source is a female donor in good health, enrolled as a control in a pregnancy study.

The chain is built from TRBV29-1 and TRBJ1-1, with D tentatively TRBD1 (5 bases). The germline CDR1 and CDR2 sequences are SQVTM and ANQGSEA. V gave up 6 bases and J gave up 1 base, with 12 bases separating them. The CDR3 is 13 residues long. The CDR3 DNA reads TGCAGCGTCGCCAAGGACAAGAACACTGAAGCTTTCTTT. Translation gives CSVAKDKNTEAFF.

The chain joins TRBV6-1 to TRBJ1-2, with TRBD1 matching over 10 bases. With 1 base clipped from V and 7 bases from J, the junction kept 6 bases outside the gene matches. This CDR3 is built from 15 residues. The germline V gene has CDR1 MNHNS and CDR2 SASEGT. The CDR3 DNA reads as TGTGCCAGCAGTGAAGTTGACAGGGGGCGCGGTGGCTACACCTTC. This sequence encodes CASSEVDRGRGGYTF.

The chain combines TRBV5-1 with TRBJ2-5; TRBD2 aligns across 10 bases. Germline lookup yields CDR1 SGHRS and CDR2 YFSETQ. The junction had 1 base not matched to a gene; V was cut back by 0 bases and J by 2 bases. This CDR3 has 15 residues. The CDR3 reads CASSLGSGGQETQYF. DNA of the CDR3: TGCGCCAGCAGCTTGGGTAGCGGGGGGCAAGAGACCCAGTACTTC. Full variable domain (remainder filled in from reference TRBV5-1 and TRBJ2-5): KAGVTQTPRYLIKTRGQQVTLSCSPISGHRSVSWYQQTPGQGLQFLFEYFSETQRNKGNFPGRFSGRQFSNSRSEMNVSTLELGDSALYLCASSLGSGGQETQYFGPGTRLLVL.

V is TRBV23-1 and J is TRBJ1-2; 11 bases are shared with TRBD1. TRBV23-1 is annotated as an ORF whose role is uncertain. Losses at the gene ends were 2 bases for V and 5 bases for J; bases not matched to a gene: 4. There are 15 residues in the CDR3. CDR3 nucleotides: TGCGCCAGCAGTCAAGAAGGGACAGGGGGTTATGGCTACACCTTC. Its translation is CASSQEGTGGYGYTF.

This chain joins TRBV4-2 and TRBJ1-1; 11 bases are shared with TRBD1. Germline V gene lookup returns CDR1 LGHNA and CDR2 YNFKEQ. The CDR3 sequence is 17 residues long. J was trimmed by 0 bases and V by 1 base; bases with no gene match: 4. CDR3 loop: CASSQGTGGQLNTEAFF. CDR3 DNA: TGTGCCAGCAGCCAAGGGACAGGGGGCCAGCTGAACACTGAAGCTTTCTTT.

The chain recombines TRBV13 with TRBJ1-3, with a weak D call TRBD1 (6 bases). Germline assignment: CDR1 PRHDT and CDR2 FYEKMQ (reference sequence). This CDR3 has 16 amino acids. The V end was cut by 1 base, the J end by 6 bases, with 16 bases between. As DNA, the CDR3 is TGTGCCAGCAGCTTAGAAGAACCAGGGGTAGAAAACACCATATATTTT. Protein product: CASSLEEPGVENTIYF.

This chain links TRBV6-5 with TRBJ1-3, with D uncertain. The CDR3 contains 13 residues. The germline CDR1 and CDR2 sequences are MNHEY and SVGAGI. Trimming removed 3 bases from V and 7 bases from J, with 10 bases in between. The CDR3: CASSYSQANTIYF. The CDR3 DNA is TGTGCCAGCAGTTATAGTCAGGCGAACACCATATATTTT.

The rearrangement links TRBV11-3 to TRBJ2-1; D gene unclear. This CDR3 spans 15 amino acids. The germline V gene encodes CDR1 SGHNT and CDR2 YENEEA. V gave up 5 bases and J gave up 0 bases, with 11 bases separating them. The CDR3 protein is CASSPGGNSYNEQFF. CDR3 coding DNA: TGTGCCAGCAGCCCGGGTGGAAACTCCTACAATGAGCAGTTCTTC.

To note about this clone: The junction does not match germline at one end; this may be a read error. The chain recombines TRBV2 with TRBJ2-1; 12 bases are shared with TRBD2. This CDR3 is 17 amino acids long. Per germline, CDR1 SNHLY and CDR2 FYNNEI. The CDR3 DNA reads TGTGCCAGCAGCGAAGGGTTACTAGCGGGGGGTTATTATGAGCAGTTCTTC. Encoded protein: CASSEGLLAGGYYEQFF.

The chain links TRBV6-4 to TRBJ2-1; the match to TRBD1 covers 11 bases. Germline values: CDR1 MRHNA, CDR2 SNTAGT. Trimming at V came to 2 bases and at J to 8 bases, leaving 2 bases not matched to a gene. The CDR3 is 14 amino acids. CDR3 residues: CASSDGTGGYEQFF. In DNA form, the CDR3 reads TGTGCCAGCAGTGACGGGACAGGGGGATATGAGCAGTTCTTC.

The rearrangement uses TRBV10-3 and TRBJ1-1; 9 bases fit TRBD1. This CDR3 is built from 16 residues. Germline V gives CDR1 ENHRY, CDR2 SYGVKD. With 0 bases clipped from V and 3 bases from J, the junction kept 5 bases outside the gene matches. CDR3 amino acids: CAISESSQGAHTEAFF. CDR3 nucleotides: TGTGCCATCAGTGAGTCATCACAGGGGGCGCACACTGAAGCTTTCTTT.

The chain joins TRBV9 to TRBJ1-1, with 7 bases identical to TRBD1. This CDR3 is built from 15 residues. From germline, CDR1 is SGDLS and CDR2 YYNGEE. J gave up 6 bases and V 3 bases, and 11 bases lay outside the gene matches. CDR3 protein: CASSAVQGPVAEAFF. CDR3 in DNA: TGTGCCAGCAGCGCGGTACAGGGGCCGGTGGCTGAAGCTTTCTTT. The full variable domain, its missing parts supplied by reference TRBV9 and TRBJ1-1, is DSGVTQTPKHLITATGQRVTLRCSPRSGDLSVYWYQQSLDQGLQFLIQYYNGEERAKGNILERFSAQQFPDLHSELNLSSLELGDSALYFCASSAVQGPVAEAFFGQGTRLTVV.

The CDR3 loop reads CAWSSLDRGFLYGYTF. The CDR3 bases are TGTGCCTGGAGTTCCCTGGACAGGGGGTTTCTCTATGGCTACACCTTC. The rearrangement links TRBV30 to TRBJ1-2, with 10 bases matching TRBD1. CDR1 GTSNPN and CDR2 SVGIG come from the germline V gene (reference sequence). V lost 2 bases to trimming and J lost 4 bases; unmatched junction nucleotides: 10. The CDR3 runs to 16 residues.

The chain recombines TRBV10-3 with TRBJ1-1; D call uncertain. V was trimmed by 6 bases and J by 3 bases, leaving 14 bases between them. Germline V gives CDR1 ENHRY, CDR2 SYGVKD. This CDR3 has 14 amino acids. CDR3 protein: CAISEAADHTEAFF. The CDR3, as DNA: TGTGCCATCAGCGAAGCGGCAGACCACACTGAAGCTTTCTTT.

CDR3 residues: CASTKTWAGGYTF. The CDR3 DNA follows: TGTGCCAGTACCAAAACATGGGCAGGTGGCTACACCTTC. The chain employs TRBV19 and TRBJ1-2; D unresolved. The CDR3 totals 13 residues. Trimming removed 7 bases at V and 7 bases at J, with 16 bases between. Germline lookup yields CDR1 LNHDA and CDR2 SQIVND (reference sequence).

V and J are TRBV4-1 and TRBJ2-5, with D tentatively TRBD2 (6 bases). V was clipped by 4 bases and J by 5 bases, with 17 bases between them. CDR3 length equals 15 residues. Looked up from germline, CDR1 is MGHRA and CDR2 is YSYEKL. The CDR3 sequence: CASSRPGLRWETQYF. CDR3 in DNA: TGCGCCAGCAGCCGCCCGGGACTTCGCTGGGAGACCCAGTACTTC.

The chain couples TRBV11-1 to TRBJ2-7, with D tentatively TRBD1 (5 bases). Germline V gene sequence: CDR1 SGHAT, CDR2 FQDESV (reference sequence). Trimming took off 1 base at V and 4 bases at J, with 11 bases between the two ends. This CDR3 has 14 amino acids. The CDR3 loop is CASSLVQESYEQYF. In DNA form, the CDR3 reads TGTGCCAGCAGCTTAGTACAGGAGAGTTACGAGCAGTACTTC.